These 21 T cell receptor beta chains came from one sample sequenced in a study of vaccination and CD4 T cells after COVID-19. These receptors have no identified antigens. The assay that was used to sequence DNA from cultured CD4+ T cells was the Oncomine TCR Beta short-read assay. One entry per CDR3 protein results from TCRdb running MiXCR on the PCR reads. The sample lists about 14,000 distinct CDR3 sequences; about 40% were seen once. Treatment described: roughly 10-day PBMC culture with coronavirus spike peptide pools or control peptides (ViraFEST assay). The sample consisted of CD4+ T cells from blood, cultured in vitro, taken after SARS-CoV-2 vaccination. The origin of the receptors is a human donor who had recovered from COVID-19.

This chain links TRBV28 with TRBJ1-5, with D uncertain. The CDR3 contains 12 residues. Germline V gene lookup returns CDR1 MDHEN and CDR2 SYDVKM. V shed 6 bases and J shed 4 bases, with 7 bases lying between them. The CDR3 protein is CASRQANQPQHF. CDR3 coding DNA: TGTGCCAGCAGGCAGGCGAATCAGCCCCAGCATTTT.

V usage is TRBV20-1 and J usage is TRBJ1-1; weak D call: TRBD1 (5 bases). In germline, CDR1 is DFQATT, CDR2 SNEGSKA (reference sequence). CDR3 length: 15 residues. Between the trimmed V and J ends, which lost 2 bases and 3 bases, there was a span of 16 bases. CDR3 region: CSARNRPGGYTEAFF. For the CDR3, the DNA is TGCAGTGCTAGAAACCGACCCGGGGGTTACACTGAAGCTTTCTTT.

This clonotype occurred a few times. The V and J genes are TRBV6-5 and TRBJ1-6, with D perhaps TRBD1 (5 bases). There are 16 residues in the CDR3. Germline values: CDR1 MNHEY, CDR2 SVGAGI. The germline V and J ends were trimmed by 0 bases and 7 bases, with 13 bases remaining between them. CDR3 amino acids: CASSYSKGPQNSPLHF. Here the CDR3 DNA reads TGTGCCAGCAGTTACTCGAAGGGACCCCAAAATTCACCCCTCCACTTT.

This clonotype was recorded a few times. This rearrangement joins TRBV19 to TRBJ2-7, with D possibly being TRBD1 (5 bases). V lost 5 bases and J 6 bases, leaving 11 bases between the germline ends. This CDR3 has 12 amino acids. CDR1 LNHDA and CDR2 SQIVND come from the germline V gene (reference sequence). The CDR3 nucleotides read TGTGCCAGTAGTCCAGGGATCGGCGAGCAGTACTTC. Translated: CASSPGIGEQYF.

This chain uses TRBV15 with TRBJ1-4; the match to TRBD1 covers 7 bases. J was trimmed by 0 bases and V by 2 bases; bases with no gene match: 6. The V gene's germline CDR1 is LNHNV and CDR2 YYDKDF (reference sequence). The CDR3 sequence is 17 residues long. The CDR3 DNA follows: TGTGCCACCAGCAGACCTGGACAGGCCACAACTAATGAAAAACTGTTTTTT. Translating gives CATSRPGQATTNEKLFF. The full variable domain, with the rest looked up from reference TRBV15 and TRBJ1-4, is DAMVIQNPRYQVTQFGKPVTLSCSQTLNHNVMYWYQQKSSQAPKLLFHYYDKDFNNEADTPDNFQSRRPNTSFCFLDIRSPGLGDTAMYLCATSRPGQATTNEKLFFGSGTQLSVL.

This clonotype appeared a few times. The V and J genes are TRBV19 and TRBJ1-2; D is perhaps TRBD1 (5 bases). Germline CDR1 LNHDA, CDR2 SQIVND (reference sequence). The CDR3 has 13 amino acids. With 1 base removed from V and 2 bases from J, the gap between germline ends came to 5 bases. CDR3 bases: TGTGCCAGTAGTATAGGGGGCAACTATGGCTACACCTTC. Protein sequence: CASSIGGNYGYTF.

This chain uses TRBV4-1 with TRBJ2-3; 9 positions match TRBD1. Germline V gives CDR1 MGHRA, CDR2 YSYEKL. This CDR3 has 17 amino acids. The V gene end was trimmed by 0 bases and the J gene end by 2 bases; junction bases not matched to a gene: 6. CDR3 sequence reads: CASSQDGTGKLTDTQYF. CDR3 nucleotides: TGCGCCAGCAGCCAAGACGGGACAGGGAAACTCACAGATACGCAGTATTTT.

This clonotype appeared a single time. The J gene is TRBJ2-7, the V gene TRBV29-1, with 7 bases identical to TRBD1. The CDR3 spans 12 residues. V gave up 8 bases and J gave up 2 bases; unmatched junction bases: 6. The germline CDR1 and CDR2 sequences are SQVTM and ANQGSEA. CDR3: CSRDSQAYEQYF. The CDR3 DNA reads TGCAGCCGGGACAGCCAAGCCTACGAGCAGTACTTC.

J is TRBJ2-1 and V is TRBV7-9; D unresolved. The J call is in doubt because the DNA end fits TRBJ2-7 better. The germline gives CDR1 SEHNR, CDR2 FQNEAQ (reference sequence). CDR3 length: 13 amino acids. The CDR3 loop is CASSLAAGSEQYF. CDR3 DNA sequence: TGTGCCAGCAGCTTAGCCGCAGGATCCGAGCAGTACTTC.

This chain uses TRBV7-2 with TRBJ2-1; TRBD1 might be the D (5 bases). CDR3 length equals 14 residues. Germline V gene lookup returns CDR1 SGHTA and CDR2 FQGNSA. The V end was cut by 3 bases, the J end by 8 bases, with 14 bases between. The CDR3 DNA reads TGTGCCAGCAGCTTCACTCGCTGGGGCTATGAGCAGTTCTTC. Translating it yields CASSFTRWGYEQFF.

The chain uses TRBV6-5 and TRBJ1-1; D gene uncertain. The V end lost 0 bases, the J end lost 4 bases, and 6 bases lay between the germline ends. Germline V lookup: CDR1 MNHEY, CDR2 SVGAGI. CDR3 length equals 13 residues. The CDR3 DNA reads as TGTGCCAGCAGTTACTCTAGGGCCACTGAAGCTTTCTTT. Translation gives CASSYSRATEAFF.

The chain recombines TRBV20-1 with TRBJ1-5; TRBD1 matches 9 bases. V lost 6 bases, J lost 8 bases, and 8 bases stayed unmatched. Germline CDR1 is DFQATT and CDR2 is SNEGSKA (reference sequence). This CDR3 is built from 13 residues. CDR3 loop: CSARNRGLEPQHF. Here the CDR3 DNA reads TGCAGTGCAAGGAACAGGGGGCTGGAGCCCCAGCATTTT.

This clonotype was observed a few times. This sequence joins TRBV28 and TRBJ1-5; 9 positions agree with TRBD1. Germline V gene data show CDR1 as MDHEN and CDR2 as SYDVKM. CDR3 length: 16 residues. The J segment lost 5 bases and the V segment lost 1 base, leaving 6 bases of the junction unmatched. DNA for the CDR3: TGTGCCAGCAGTTTATCGGGACAGGGATGGGATCAGCCCCAGCATTTT. It yields the protein CASSLSGQGWDQPQHF.

CDR3 nucleotides: TGTGCCAGTAGTATAGGGTTGGAGGGCTCCCGGGAGACCCAGTACTTC. It is translated as CASSIGLEGSRETQYF. The chain is built from TRBV19 and TRBJ2-5; possible D gene TRBD2, 6 bases. CDR3 length equals 16 residues. With 1 base removed from V and 5 bases from J, the gap between germline ends came to 17 bases. Germline CDR1 reads LNHDA; CDR2 reads SQIVND (reference sequence). Full variable domain (rest looked up from reference TRBV19 and TRBJ2-5): DGGITQSPKYLFRKEGQNVTLSCEQNLNHDAMYWYRQDPGQGLRLIYYSQIVNDFQKGDIAEGYSVSREKKESFPLTVTSAQKNPTAFYLCASSIGLEGSRETQYFGPGTRLLVL.

V and J are TRBV30 and TRBJ1-1, with D hard to call. The CDR3 is 13 amino acids. Germline lookup yields CDR1 GTSNPN and CDR2 SVGIG (reference sequence). V lost 0 bases and J 4 bases, leaving 9 bases between the germline ends. The chain's CDR3 is CAWSVLQRTEAFF. The CDR3 bases are TGTGCCTGGAGTGTACTACAGCGCACTGAAGCTTTCTTT. The whole variable domain, remainder taken from reference TRBV30 and TRBJ1-1, is SQTIHQWPATLVQPVGSPLSLECTVEGTSNPNLYWYRQAAGRGLQLLFYSVGIGQISSEVPQNLSASRPQDRQFILSSKKLLLSDSGFYLCAWSVLQRTEAFFGQGTRLTVV.

This clonotype was observed a handful of times. The chain employs TRBV20-1 and TRBJ1-6; D is uncertain. Trimming stripped 0 bases from V and 6 bases from J, with 6 bases between. The CDR3 loop spans 13 amino acids. CDR1 and CDR2 (germline): DFQATT, SNEGSKA (reference sequence). The CDR3 protein is CSARDRANSPLHF. DNA of the CDR3: TGCAGTGCTAGAGATCGGGCTAATTCACCCCTCCACTTT.

This clonotype was counted a few times. The V gene is TRBV5-1, the J gene TRBJ2-5; D gene ambiguous. The V end lost 0 bases, the J end lost 3 bases, and 9 bases lay between the germline ends. Germline CDR1 SGHRS, CDR2 YFSETQ. The CDR3 is 14 residues long. The CDR3 sequence is CASSLGRMEETQYF. The DNA for the CDR3 is TGCGCCAGCAGCTTGGGCAGAATGGAAGAGACCCAGTACTTC. Full variable domain (outside the CDR3, taken from reference TRBV5-1 and TRBJ2-5): KAGVTQTPRYLIKTRGQQVTLSCSPISGHRSVSWYQQTPGQGLQFLFEYFSETQRNKGNFPGRFSGRQFSNSRSEMNVSTLELGDSALYLCASSLGRMEETQYFGPGTRLLVL.

The chain carries TRBV20-1 and TRBJ2-7, with a weak D call TRBD2 (5 bases). Trimming removed 3 bases at V and 1 base at J, with 16 bases between. Germline assignment: CDR1 DFQATT and CDR2 SNEGSKA (reference sequence). This CDR3 region has 15 residues. The CDR3 here is CSASEPSGDSYEQYF. Written as DNA, the CDR3 is TGCAGTGCTAGCGAGCCGAGCGGAGATTCCTACGAGCAGTACTTC.

V gene TRBV6-1 combines with J gene TRBJ1-2, with 10 bases identical to TRBD1. Germline assignment: CDR1 MNHNS and CDR2 SASEGT. After removal of 7 bases from V and 7 bases from J, the junction contained 12 bases not matched to a gene. This CDR3 region has 15 residues. As DNA, the CDR3 is TGTGCCAGCATTCTCCGGGACAGGGGATTAGGTGGCTACACCTTC. Protein sequence: CASILRDRGLGGYTF.

This clonotype has a handful of counts. This chain connects TRBV7-2 to TRBJ1-1; a weak D match, TRBD1 (5 bases). In germline, CDR1 is SGHTA, CDR2 FQGNSA. With 5 bases removed from V and 1 base from J, the gap between germline ends came to 14 bases. CDR3 length: 15 residues. Written as DNA, the CDR3 is TGTGCCAGCAGCACCCTTCGGGGCGGGAACACTGAAGCTTTCTTT. It yields the protein CASSTLRGGNTEAFF.

The rearrangement joins TRBV6-5 to TRBJ1-1, with no clear D. Looked up from germline, CDR1 is MNHEY and CDR2 is SVGAGI. This CDR3 is 12 amino acids long. Trimming stripped 4 bases from V and 3 bases from J, with 6 bases between. The CDR3 DNA reads as TGTGCCAGCAGTTCTCAGGACACTGAAGCTTTCTTT. It specifies CASSSQDTEAFF.